This TCR beta chain was identified during a study of cytomegalovirus exposure and HLA in healthy donors. Researchers ran the PCR with 60 Vbeta and 13 Jbeta primers. The protocol was immunoSEQ multiplex PCR, while the TCRdb copy is restricted to in-frame clones and leaves out a portion. The repertoire holds some 170,000 clones, around 69% seen once, with 1.2% to 1.5% in the top ten. This TCR came from a man between 60 and 70 years old in good health and CMV-seronegative. Source material: PBMCs.

CDR3 residues: CSVGIRDRVVSYQMTIYF. In nucleotides, the CDR3 is TGCAGCGTTGGGATCCGGGACAGGGTTGTCTCGTATCAAATGACCATATATTTT. The chain is built from TRBV29-1 and TRBJ1-3; 9 nucleotides agree with TRBD1. Looked up from germline, CDR1 is SQVTM and CDR2 is ANQGSEA. J gave up 10 bases and V 4 bases, and 23 bases lay outside the gene matches. The length of the CDR3 is 18 residues.